The 17 T cell receptor beta chains listed next were all sequenced from one sample in a study of blood T cell repertoires in COVID-19. Assay used: immunoSEQ multiplex PCR; TCRdb lists only in-frame clones, some missing. The table includes roughly 300,000 clones, more than 70% detected once. The source material was PBMCs or T cells enriched from blood (not recorded which). These receptors all come from a woman in her 30s who had recovered from COVID-19.

The rearrangement links TRBV3-1 (or the pseudogene TRBV3-2) to TRBJ2-7; 13 bases are shared with TRBD2. V shed 1 base and J 6 bases; nucleotides not matched to a gene: 6. This CDR3 is built from 16 residues. Germline loops: CDR1 LGHDT, CDR2 YNNKEL (reference sequence). The CDR3 sequence is CASSQVGLAGEVEQYF. The CDR3, as DNA: TGTGCCAGCAGCCAAGTTGGACTAGCGGGGGAGGTCGAGCAGTACTTC.

The CDR3 here is CASSGSRGRDGELFF. The CDR3, as DNA: TGTGCCAGTAGTGGGTCCCGAGGGCGAGACGGGGAGCTGTTTTTT. The gene calls are TRBV19 and TRBJ2-2; a possible D gene is TRBD2 (5 bases). CDR3 length: 15 residues. Germline CDR1 and CDR2: LNHDA and SQIVND (reference sequence). V lost 5 bases to trimming and J lost 7 bases, with 17 bases between them. Variable domain in full (rest from reference TRBV19 and TRBJ2-2): DGGITQSPKYLFRKEGQNVTLSCEQNLNHDAMYWYRQDPGQGLRLIYYSQIVNDFQKGDIAEGYSVSREKKESFPLTVTSAQKNPTAFYLCASSGSRGRDGELFFGEGSRLTVL.

The chain joins TRBV19 to TRBJ2-3, with D possibly TRBD1 on 6 matching bases. Germline V lookup: CDR1 LNHDA, CDR2 SQIVND (reference sequence). CDR3 length: 13 residues. The ends were cut back, 6 bases at V and 5 bases at J, with 12 bases in the middle. CDR3 residues: CASSTGLGDTQYF. CDR3 DNA: TGTGCCAGTAGCACAGGGTTGGGAGATACGCAGTATTTT. The full variable domain, in which reference TRBV19 and TRBJ2-3 provide the parts outside the CDR3, is DGGITQSPKYLFRKEGQNVTLSCEQNLNHDAMYWYRQDPGQGLRLIYYSQIVNDFQKGDIAEGYSVSREKKESFPLTVTSAQKNPTAFYLCASSTGLGDTQYFGPGTRLTVL.

The CDR3 coding sequence is TGCGCCAGCAGTTACGACAGTCGAGAGGAGACCCAGTACTTC. Protein sequence: CASSYDSREETQYF. This rearrangement joins TRBV5-1 to TRBJ2-5; D possibly corresponds to TRBD1 (5 bases). V was shortened by 5 bases and J by 5 bases, with 16 bases between the two germline ends. This CDR3 spans 14 amino acids. Germline V CDR1 and CDR2: SGHRS, YFSETQ.

The chain carries TRBV18 and TRBJ2-7, with TRBD1 identical over 8 bases. This CDR3 is built from 16 residues. CDR1 KGHSH and CDR2 LQKENI come from the germline V gene. V lost 2 bases, J lost 6 bases, and 12 bases stayed unmatched. As DNA, the CDR3 is TGTGCCAGCTCACCAGGGGCAGGGGGCTTGTACAGCGAGCAGTACTTC. This gives the protein CASSPGAGGLYSEQYF.

The rearrangement links TRBV5-1 to TRBJ2-5; 12 nucleotides agree with TRBD2. There are 14 residues in the CDR3. Unmatched junction bases numbered 7, after V lost 8 bases and J lost 5 bases. Germline values: CDR1 SGHRS, CDR2 YFSETQ. CDR3 sequence reads: CASTPGLAGETQYF. CDR3 nucleotide sequence: TGCGCCAGTACTCCCGGACTAGCGGGGGAGACCCAGTACTTC.

The chain links TRBV5-1 to TRBJ2-1; TRBD1 matches at 12 bases. With 4 bases clipped from V and 8 bases from J, the junction kept 13 bases outside the gene matches. The length of the CDR3 is 17 residues. Germline-derived CDR1 and CDR2 are SGHRS and YFSETQ. The CDR3 reads CASSQQTTGQGAHEQFF. CDR3 bases: TGCGCCAGCAGCCAACAGACGACGGGACAGGGGGCCCATGAGCAGTTCTTC.

This sequence joins TRBV7-2 and TRBJ2-7, with D perhaps TRBD2 (5 bases). The germline gives CDR1 SGHTA, CDR2 FQGNSA. This CDR3 comprises 12 residues. The germline V and J ends were trimmed by 1 base and 7 bases, with 8 bases remaining between them. The CDR3 protein is CASSLGRGEQYF. The DNA of the CDR3 is TGTGCCAGCAGCTTAGGACGCGGGGAGCAGTACTTC.

This rearrangement joins TRBV7-2 to TRBJ2-1, with 13 bases lining up with TRBD2. CDR1 is SGHTA, CDR2 FQGNSA, per germline. The J segment lost 10 bases and the V segment lost 4 bases, leaving 10 bases of the junction unmatched. The CDR3 sequence is 16 residues long. The CDR3 DNA is TGTGCCAGCAGCTCGGGACTAGCGGGGAAGTTCAACGAGCAGTTCTTC. Translated: CASSSGLAGKFNEQFF.

CDR3 sequence reads: CASSDRDRDHEQYF. CDR3 nucleotide sequence: TGTGCCAGCTCAGACCGGGACAGGGACCACGAGCAGTACTTC. This sequence joins TRBV18 and TRBJ2-7; 9 bases align to TRBD1. The CDR3 runs 14 residues. Germline assignment: CDR1 KGHSH and CDR2 LQKENI. The trim removed 5 bases at V and 5 bases at J, leaving 7 bases unmatched.

J is TRBJ2-1 and V is TRBV30; D gene unclear. Deletions cut 5 bases from V and 0 bases from J, with 11 bases between. Germline CDR1 and CDR2: GTSNPN and SVGIG (reference sequence). This CDR3 has 14 residues. This CDR3 reads CAWARKSSYNEQFF. In nucleotides, the CDR3 is TGTGCCTGGGCGAGGAAGAGCTCCTACAATGAGCAGTTCTTC.

This chain links TRBV4-3 with TRBJ1-3; D gene unclear. Between the trimmed V and J ends, which lost 1 base and 6 bases, there was a span of 7 bases. Germline-derived CDR1 and CDR2 are LGHNA and YSLEER. This CDR3 has 13 amino acids. CDR3 sequence reads: CASSQVAENTIYF. The CDR3 DNA reads as TGCGCCAGCAGCCAAGTGGCGGAAAACACCATATATTTT.

The V and J genes are TRBV28 and TRBJ1-5; 7 bases map to TRBD1. Germline loops: CDR1 MDHEN, CDR2 SYDVKM. This CDR3 has 14 residues. V was pared by 4 bases and J by 6 bases, with 6 bases of the junction left unmatched. The CDR3 here is CASSSKRDSQPQHF. The CDR3 nucleotides are TGTGCCAGCAGTTCTAAACGGGACAGTCAGCCCCAGCATTTT.

The chain uses TRBV11-3 and TRBJ2-1, with D perhaps matching TRBD2 (6 bases). Germline V gives CDR1 SGHNT, CDR2 YENEEA. The CDR3 has 14 residues. V lost 3 bases and J lost 6, with 12 bases in between. As DNA, the CDR3 is TGTGCCAGCAGCTTGGGGACTGAAGCCAATGAGCAGTTCTTC. This sequence encodes CASSLGTEANEQFF.

The chain is built from TRBV15 and TRBJ2-7; no definite D call. V dropped 6 bases and J dropped 3 bases, with 6 bases sitting between them. This CDR3 comprises 11 residues. Germline values: CDR1 LNHNV, CDR2 YYDKDF (reference sequence). This chain's CDR3 is CATRSLYEQYF. The CDR3 DNA sequence: TGTGCCACCAGATCTCTCTACGAGCAGTACTTC.

The chain employs TRBV28 and TRBJ1-4; D is possibly TRBD1 (5 bases). In germline, CDR1 is MDHEN, CDR2 SYDVKM. The CDR3 contains 15 residues. With 3 bases removed from V and 4 bases from J, the gap between germline ends came to 12 bases. DNA for the CDR3: TGTGCCAGCAGTTTGGCGGGACCGATTAATGAAAAACTGTTTTTT. Translating it yields CASSLAGPINEKLFF.

The rearrangement joins TRBV3-1 (or the pseudogene TRBV3-2) to TRBJ1-1, with 7 bases identical to TRBD1. This CDR3 is 13 amino acids long. CDR1 LGHDT and CDR2 YNNKEL come from the germline V gene (reference sequence). Trimming at V came to 1 base and at J to 5 bases, leaving 1 base not matched to a gene. This CDR3 is CASSQAGGTEAFF. DNA of the CDR3: TGTGCCAGCAGCCAAGCAGGGGGAACTGAAGCTTTCTTT.